The 9 T cell receptor beta chains in this list originate from one sample, sequenced in a study of shared clonotypes between healthy human individuals (dated by TCRdb to between 2020 and 2021). Library method: the immunoSEQ multiplex PCR assay. TCRdb re-hosts the immuneACCESS table, in-frame sequences only. Its copies lack some clones; in the studies checked, an unresolved V gene accounts for under half of them, and the cause for the rest is not known. The sample table lists fewer than 700,000 clones, around 96% of them with a count of one. The ten largest account for over 0.1% of the sample. CD8 naive samples were obtained by positive selection for CCR7 among CD45RO-negative cells, yielding a CD45RA+CCR7+ population from which TemRA cells were excluded. Sequencing was performed on naive CD8+ T cells sorted from blood. This sample's cell subset or site label indicates: CD45RA+CCR7+. Receptors originate from a woman aged 25 to 39 in good health.

J is TRBJ2-3 and V is TRBV11-1, with 9 bases matching TRBD2. With 3 bases clipped from V and 3 bases from J, the junction kept 4 bases outside the gene matches. The CDR3 consists of 15 residues. Germline CDR1 SGHAT, CDR2 FQDESV (reference sequence). This chain's CDR3 is CASSFSGRGTDTQYF. The CDR3, as DNA: TGTGCCAGCAGCTTTAGCGGGAGAGGAACAGATACGCAGTATTTT.

The V gene is TRBV19, the J gene TRBJ2-7, with D possibly being TRBD2 (6 bases). CDR3 length equals 15 residues. Trimming shortened V by 1 base and J by 6 bases, and 16 bases separated the two germline ends. Germline loops: CDR1 LNHDA, CDR2 SQIVND (reference sequence). CDR3: CASSIVTGTRGEQYF. CDR3 nucleotides: TGTGCCAGTAGTATAGTCACGGGGACTCGGGGCGAGCAGTACTTC.

In its sample, this clone was seen once. V gene TRBV30 combines with J gene TRBJ2-7; no reliable D call. V was cut by 7 bases and J by 3 bases, with 13 bases left in between. CDR3 size: 12 residues. Per germline, CDR1 GTSNPN and CDR2 SVGIG (reference sequence). The CDR3 reads CAFIGPNYEQYF. The CDR3 nucleotides read TGTGCCTTTATAGGGCCAAACTACGAGCAGTACTTC. The full variable domain, its missing parts supplied by reference TRBV30 and TRBJ2-7, is SQTIHQWPATLVQPVGSPLSLECTVEGTSNPNLYWYRQAAGRGLQLLFYSVGIGQISSEVPQNLSASRPQDRQFILSSKKLLLSDSGFYLCAFIGPNYEQYFGPGTRLTVT.

This chain links TRBV25-1 with TRBJ1-4; tentative D call: TRBD1 (6 bases). The J call may be faulty, since TRBJ2-2 better matches the DNA end. This CDR3 is 12 amino acids long. The germline V gene encodes CDR1 MGHDK and CDR2 SYGVNS. The CDR3 protein is CASSEGASELFF. CDR3 nucleotide sequence: TGTGCCAGCAGTGAGGGGGCCTCGGAGCTGTTTTTT.

As for this clone: Other DNA sequences within the sample encode an identical CDR3. This rearrangement joins TRBV12-5 to TRBJ2-7; possibly TRBD1 for D (6 bases). V was trimmed by 2 bases and J by 5 bases, leaving 7 bases between them. CDR1 is LGHNT and CDR2 is FRNRAP in the germline V gene. The CDR3 sequence is 12 residues long. Here the CDR3 DNA reads TGTGCTAGTGGTTTGTCAGGGGACGAGCAGTACTTC. The encoded protein is CASGLSGDEQYF. The variable domain in full, completed from reference TRBV12-5 and TRBJ2-7, reads DARVTQTPRHKVTEMGQEVTMRCQPILGHNTVFWYRQTMMQGLELLAYFRNRAPLDDSGMPKDRFSAEMPDATLATLKIQPSEPRDSAVYFCASGLSGDEQYFGPGTRLTVT.

Written as DNA, the CDR3 is TGTGCCAGCAGTTCGGCACTAGCGGGAGAAGCAGATACGCAGTATTTT. It yields the protein CASSSALAGEADTQYF. The chain employs TRBV28 and TRBJ2-3; 11 bases align to TRBD2. Germline CDR1 reads MDHEN; CDR2 reads SYDVKM. V shed 4 bases, J shed 4 bases, and the junction held 7 bases outside the gene matches. The CDR3 spans 16 residues.

The gene calls are TRBV19 and TRBJ1-4; D remains ambiguous. Trimming left V 5 bases short and J 2 bases short, with 12 bases between. The CDR3 runs to 15 residues. Germline V gene data show CDR1 as LNHDA and CDR2 as SQIVND (reference sequence). CDR3 coding DNA: TGTGCCAGTAGTCTTCAGATTTCCACTAATGAAAAACTGTTTTTT. Encoded protein: CASSLQISTNEKLFF.

V usage is TRBV2 and J usage is TRBJ2-7; tentatively, D is TRBD1 (6 bases). Germline assignment: CDR1 SNHLY and CDR2 FYNNEI. CDR3 size: 14 residues. Trimming removed 1 base from V and 2 bases from J, with 9 bases in between. The CDR3 DNA sequence: TGTGCCAGCAGTGAAGTGGACAGAACCTACGAGCAGTACTTC. Amino acid sequence: CASSEVDRTYEQYF.

The chain is built from TRBV7-8 and TRBJ1-5; D unresolved. The V gene lost 1 base and the J gene lost 5 bases, with 6 bases spanning the gap. Germline values: CDR1 SGHVS, CDR2 FQNEAQ. The CDR3 has 13 residues. In nucleotides, the CDR3 is TGTGCCAGCAGCTTAGGGTCTGATCAGCCCCAGCATTTT. It yields the protein CASSLGSDQPQHF.